This TCR beta chain comes out of a study of cytomegalovirus exposure and HLA in healthy donors. Findings and caveats of the study: Most of the TCR beta V segments (in an earlier analysis) were productive either about 90% or about 30% of the time. Presence/absence analyses assumed roughly uniform sequencing depth across donors. Later examination showed HLA-associated TCR beta chains had greater clonal expansion than equally common others.

PCR employed 60 Vbeta and 13 Jbeta primers. The assay was immunoSEQ multiplex PCR, and TCRdb's table has in-frame clones only and misses some. Among some 110,000 clones listed, 75% to 90% were seen once. V was trimmed by 0 bases and J by 3 bases, leaving 10 bases between them. The CDR3 runs to 15 residues. CDR1 is SGHRS and CDR2 is YFSETQ in the germline V gene. On this clone: Antigen: not known.

Sampled while nominally healthy, donors likely had unrecorded immune exposures. The chain joins TRBV5-1 to TRBJ2-1; weak D call: TRBD2 (6 bases). Sample: PBMCs. The receptor's source is a man in his thirties or forties in good health and CMV-seropositive. CDR3 sequence reads: CASSLAGDHYNEQFF. Written as DNA, the CDR3 is TGCGCCAGCAGCTTGGCGGGGGACCACTACAATGAGCAGTTCTTC.